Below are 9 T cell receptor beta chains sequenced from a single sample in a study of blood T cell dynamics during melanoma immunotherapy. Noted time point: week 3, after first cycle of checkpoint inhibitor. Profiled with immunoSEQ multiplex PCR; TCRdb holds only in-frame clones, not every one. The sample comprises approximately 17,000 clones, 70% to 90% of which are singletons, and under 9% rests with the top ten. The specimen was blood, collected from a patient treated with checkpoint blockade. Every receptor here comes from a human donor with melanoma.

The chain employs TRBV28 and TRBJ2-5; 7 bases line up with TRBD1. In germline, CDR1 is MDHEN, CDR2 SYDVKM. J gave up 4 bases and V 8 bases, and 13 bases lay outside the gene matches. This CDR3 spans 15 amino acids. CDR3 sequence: CASSSYDRAGETQYF. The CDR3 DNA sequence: TGTGCCAGCTCCTCCTACGACAGGGCCGGAGAGACCCAGTACTTC.

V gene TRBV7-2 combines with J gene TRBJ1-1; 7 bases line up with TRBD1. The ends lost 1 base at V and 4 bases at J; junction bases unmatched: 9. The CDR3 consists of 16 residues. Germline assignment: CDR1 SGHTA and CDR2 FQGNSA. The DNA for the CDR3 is TGTGCCAGCAGCTTAGGGGGGGACAGTGAGGTCACTGAAGCTTTCTTT. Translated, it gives CASSLGGDSEVTEAFF.

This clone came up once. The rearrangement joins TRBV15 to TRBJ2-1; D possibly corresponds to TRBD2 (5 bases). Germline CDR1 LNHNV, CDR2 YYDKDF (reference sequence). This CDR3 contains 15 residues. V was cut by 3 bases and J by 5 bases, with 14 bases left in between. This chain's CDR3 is CATSRLELLDNEQFF. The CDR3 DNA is TGTGCCACCAGCAGGTTAGAGTTACTAGACAATGAGCAGTTCTTC.

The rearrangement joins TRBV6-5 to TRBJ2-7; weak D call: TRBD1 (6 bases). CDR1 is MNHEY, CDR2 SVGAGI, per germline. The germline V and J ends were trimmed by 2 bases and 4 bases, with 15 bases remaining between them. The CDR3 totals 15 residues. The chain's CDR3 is CASSYQGPPGYEQYF. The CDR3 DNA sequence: TGTGCCAGCAGTTACCAGGGGCCACCGGGATACGAGCAGTACTTC.

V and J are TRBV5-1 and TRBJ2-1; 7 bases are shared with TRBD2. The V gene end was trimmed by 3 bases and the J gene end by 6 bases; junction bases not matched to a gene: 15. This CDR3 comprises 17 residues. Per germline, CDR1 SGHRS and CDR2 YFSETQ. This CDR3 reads CASSSLTGAGRGNEQFF. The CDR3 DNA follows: TGCGCCAGCAGCTCGCTAACTGGAGCGGGAAGGGGCAATGAGCAGTTCTTC.

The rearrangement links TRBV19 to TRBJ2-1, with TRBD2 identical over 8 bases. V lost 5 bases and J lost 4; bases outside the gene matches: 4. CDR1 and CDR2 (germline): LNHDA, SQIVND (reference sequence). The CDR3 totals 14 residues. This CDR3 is CASSASGSYNEQFF. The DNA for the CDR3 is TGTGCCAGTAGTGCCAGCGGGAGTTACAATGAGCAGTTCTTC.

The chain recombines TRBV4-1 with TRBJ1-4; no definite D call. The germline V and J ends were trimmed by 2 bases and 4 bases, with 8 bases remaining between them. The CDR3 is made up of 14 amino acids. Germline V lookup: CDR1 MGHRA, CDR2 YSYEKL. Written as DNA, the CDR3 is TGCGCCAGCAGCCAATGGGCAGGTAATGAAAAACTGTTTTTT. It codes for CASSQWAGNEKLFF.

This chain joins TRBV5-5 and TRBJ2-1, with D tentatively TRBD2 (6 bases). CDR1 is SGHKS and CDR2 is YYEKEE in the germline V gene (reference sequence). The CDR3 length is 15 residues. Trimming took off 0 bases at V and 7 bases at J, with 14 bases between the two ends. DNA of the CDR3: TGTGCCAGCAGCTTGGCTGGCGGGACTCGTAATGAGCAGTTCTTC. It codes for CASSLAGGTRNEQFF.

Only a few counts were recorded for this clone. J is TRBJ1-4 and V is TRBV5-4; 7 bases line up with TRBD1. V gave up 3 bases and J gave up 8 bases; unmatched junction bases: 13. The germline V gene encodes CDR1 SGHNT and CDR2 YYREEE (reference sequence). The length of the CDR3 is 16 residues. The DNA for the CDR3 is TGTGCCAGCAGCTCAGGGGGTGGCACAAAGGGGGAAAAACTGTTTTTT. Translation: CASSSGGGTKGEKLFF.